The clone carrying this T cell receptor (beta chain) was seen more than once but under ten times. These data are taken from a study of blood T cell repertoires in COVID-19. There are 19 residues in the CDR3. The germline V gene has CDR1 SEHNR and CDR2 FQNEAQ (reference sequence). The V segment lost 2 bases and the J segment 5 bases; nucleotides outside the gene matches: 15. The method was immunoSEQ multiplex PCR; TCRdb's version includes in-frame clones alone and lacks a portion of them. The sample consists of 84,000 or so clones, approximately 86% of them appearing once. This chain uses TRBV7-9 with TRBJ1-6; 7 positions agree with TRBD1. The TCR originated in a woman older than 75 with acute or convalescent COVID-19. The sequenced sample consisted of peripheral blood. DNA of the CDR3: TGTGCCAGCAGCTTACTACCCCGGACAGGCCTGGGGGATAATTCACCCCTCCACTTT. Its translation: CASSLLPRTGLGDNSPLHF.